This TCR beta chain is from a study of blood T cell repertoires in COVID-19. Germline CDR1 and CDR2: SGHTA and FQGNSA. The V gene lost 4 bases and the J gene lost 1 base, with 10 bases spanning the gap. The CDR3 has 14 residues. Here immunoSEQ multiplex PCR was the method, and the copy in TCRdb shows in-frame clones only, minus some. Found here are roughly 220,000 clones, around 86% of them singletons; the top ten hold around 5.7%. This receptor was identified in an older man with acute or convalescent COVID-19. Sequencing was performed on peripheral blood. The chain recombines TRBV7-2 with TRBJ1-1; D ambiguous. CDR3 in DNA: TGTGCCAGCAGCTCTGGAGTGTGGAACACTGAAGCTTTCTTT. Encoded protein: CASSSGVWNTEAFF.